Following are 28 T cell receptor beta chains from one sample sequenced in a study of graft-versus-host responses after intestinal transplantation. Using immunoSEQ multiplex PCR, the repertoire was profiled, and TCRdb retains in-frame clones only, with some absent. The sample yields about 90,000 clones, under 95% seen once. Antigens of these TCRs are unknown. This specimen consisted of unstimulated CD4+ T cells sorted from spleen or lymph node cells, obtained before transplant. Receptors were obtained from a human donor who was the organ donor for an intestinal transplant.

The chain joins TRBV30 to TRBJ2-7, with 9 bases lining up with TRBD1. CDR3 length: 16 residues. From germline, CDR1 is GTSNPN and CDR2 SVGIG (reference sequence). The J segment lost 5 bases and the V segment lost 2 bases, leaving 13 bases of the junction unmatched. The DNA of the CDR3 is TGTGCCTGGAGTATACCAGATACAGGGGGCAAGGACGAGCAGTACTTC. Translated: CAWSIPDTGGKDEQYF.

The chain joins TRBV19 to TRBJ1-2; 7 positions agree with TRBD1. The CDR3 runs to 13 residues. Germline assignment: CDR1 LNHDA and CDR2 SQIVND (reference sequence). With V trimmed by 4 bases and J by 12 bases, 11 bases remained unmatched. The CDR3 bases are TGTGCCAGTAGTACCGACAGGGTGGGGGGCAACACCTTC. Translation: CASSTDRVGGNTF.

This chain joins TRBV2 and TRBJ1-5, with 8 bases fitting TRBD1. The junction had 10 bases not matched to a gene; V was cut back by 7 bases and J by 5 bases. This CDR3 is 15 amino acids long. The germline CDR1 and CDR2 sequences are SNHLY and FYNNEI. The CDR3 region has the DNA TGTGCCAGCACTGCGGACAGGGCGGGCGATCAGCCCCAGCATTTT. Its translation is CASTADRAGDQPQHF. The entire variable domain, with the rest obtained from reference TRBV2 and TRBJ1-5, is as follows: EPEVTQTPSHQVTQMGQEVILRCVPISNHLYFYWYRQILGQKVEFLVSFYNNEISEKSEIFDDQFSVERPDGSNFTLKIRSTKLEDSAMYFCASTADRAGDQPQHFGDGTRLSIL.

The chain recombines TRBV7-9 with TRBJ2-1; unclear D gene. Germline V gene sequence: CDR1 SEHNR, CDR2 FQNEAQ (reference sequence). The germline V and J ends were trimmed by 2 bases and 9 bases, with 11 bases remaining between them. The CDR3 has 13 amino acids. The CDR3 nucleotides are TGTGCCAGCAGCTTAATACCCGGCGGTGAGCAGTTCTTC. Translated: CASSLIPGGEQFF.

V gene TRBV6-5 combines with J gene TRBJ1-5; D is undetermined. Trimming removed 6 bases from V and 0 bases from J, with 12 bases in between. Germline lookup yields CDR1 MNHEY and CDR2 SVGAGI. The CDR3 totals 15 residues. In DNA form, the CDR3 reads TGTGCCAGCAGCATAGTCCCCTCTAGCAATCAGCCCCAGCATTTT. It codes for CASSIVPSSNQPQHF.

The rearrangement uses TRBV9 and TRBJ1-2; D gene uncertain. This CDR3 region has 12 residues. CDR1 SGDLS and CDR2 YYNGEE come from the germline V gene. V lost 3 bases to trimming and J lost 1 base, with 4 bases between them. Here the CDR3 reads CASSELNYGYTF. In DNA, the CDR3 is TGTGCCAGCAGCGAACTTAACTATGGCTACACCTTC.

V is TRBV28 and J is TRBJ1-5, with a weak D call TRBD1 (6 bases). The germline V gene has CDR1 MDHEN and CDR2 SYDVKM. This CDR3 spans 14 amino acids. V gave up 4 bases and J gave up 6 bases, with 13 bases separating them. Here the CDR3 reads CASSSPGASQPQHF. For the CDR3, the DNA is TGTGCCAGCAGTTCACCAGGGGCCAGTCAGCCCCAGCATTTT. The full variable domain, its missing parts supplied by reference TRBV28 and TRBJ1-5, is DVKVTQSSRYLVKRTGEKVFLECVQDMDHENMFWYRQDPGLGLRLIYFSYDVKMKEKGDIPEGYSVSREKKERFSLILESASTNQTSMYLCASSSPGASQPQHFGDGTRLSIL.

The gene calls are TRBV5-8 and TRBJ2-5; 9 bases line up with TRBD2. The V and J ends lost 1 base and 5 bases, in that order; junction bases with no gene match: 9. Per the germline V gene, CDR1 is SGHTS and CDR2 is YDEGEE. The CDR3 sequence is 16 residues long. The CDR3, as DNA: TGTGCCAGCAGCTTGATCTTAGCGGGGGTTGGGGAGACCCAGTACTTC. Residues: CASSLILAGVGETQYF.

The genes are TRBV7-9 and TRBJ2-7; D is unresolved. Trimming stripped 1 base from V and 0 bases from J, with 7 bases between. This CDR3 region has 14 residues. Germline V gene sequence: CDR1 SEHNR, CDR2 FQNEAQ (reference sequence). CDR3 bases: TGTGCCAGCAGCTTAGGTTCGTCCTCCTACGAGCAGTACTTC. Its protein is CASSLGSSSYEQYF. Drawing the rest from reference TRBV7-9 and TRBJ2-7, the complete variable domain is DTGVSQNPRHKITKRGQNVTFRCDPISEHNRLYWYRQTLGQGPEFLTYFQNEAQLEKSRLLSDRFSAERPKGSFSTLEIQRTEQGDSAMYLCASSLGSSSYEQYFGPGTRLTVT.

This chain connects TRBV7-9 to TRBJ1-2; D perhaps matches TRBD1 (6 bases). Germline assignment: CDR1 SEHNR and CDR2 FQNEAQ (reference sequence). The CDR3 spans 15 residues. V was shortened by 4 bases and J by 6 bases, with 18 bases between the two germline ends. CDR3 sequence reads: CASSWTGHQGDGYTF. In nucleotides, the CDR3 is TGTGCCAGCAGCTGGACGGGACACCAAGGGGATGGCTACACCTTC.

V usage is TRBV28 and J usage is TRBJ1-1, with TRBD1 matching 7 bases. Looked up from germline, CDR1 is MDHEN and CDR2 is SYDVKM. Germline trimming cut 2 bases from V and 8 bases from J; bases unmatched to any gene: 5. The CDR3 contains 13 residues. The DNA of the CDR3 is TGTGCCAGCAGTTTAGGACAGGTTCGGGAAGCTTTCTTT. Amino acid sequence: CASSLGQVREAFF.

The chain uses TRBV5-1 and TRBJ2-7, with 12 bases lining up with TRBD2. CDR1 and CDR2 from the germline V gene are SGHRS and YFSETQ. Germline trimming cut 5 bases from V and 2 bases from J; bases unmatched to any gene: 2. The CDR3 is 14 residues long. Here the CDR3 DNA reads TGCGCCAGCAGGGGACTAGCGGGCCCCTACGAGCAGTACTTC. This encodes CASRGLAGPYEQYF.

This chain joins TRBV14 and TRBJ2-3; 9 positions agree with TRBD2. The V and J ends lost 0 bases and 2 bases, in that order; junction bases with no gene match: 9. CDR1 SGHDN and CDR2 FVKESK come from the germline V gene. The CDR3 loop spans 18 amino acids. The CDR3 coding sequence is TGTGCCAGCAGCCAAGATTTTGCAGCGGGGGGTTTCACAGATACGCAGTATTTT. Translation: CASSQDFAAGGFTDTQYF.

The chain uses TRBV4-1 and TRBJ2-7; 7 nucleotides line up with TRBD1. V lost 0 bases to trimming and J lost 0 bases; unmatched junction nucleotides: 5. Germline assignment: CDR1 MGHRA and CDR2 YSYEKL. The CDR3 extends over 16 amino acids. The CDR3 spells CASSQDMGQYSYEQYF. The DNA for the CDR3 is TGCGCCAGCAGCCAAGATATGGGACAGTACTCCTACGAGCAGTACTTC.

In its sample, this clone was seen a few times. CDR3: CASSQGTGGNEQYF. The CDR3 region has the DNA TGCGCCAGCAGCCAAGGGACAGGGGGCAACGAGCAGTACTTC. This chain connects TRBV4-1 to TRBJ2-7; the match to TRBD1 covers 11 bases. This CDR3 comprises 14 residues. J was trimmed by 5 bases and V by 1 base; bases with no gene match: 1. Germline CDR1 and CDR2: MGHRA and YSYEKL.

The chain has TRBV19 and TRBJ1-4; D unclear. This CDR3 has 14 amino acids. The germline V gene has CDR1 LNHDA and CDR2 SQIVND (reference sequence). The V and J ends lost 3 bases and 0 bases respectively, with 5 bases between them. In nucleotides, the CDR3 is TGTGCCAGTAGTATTTCCGCAACTAATGAAAAACTGTTTTTT. This sequence encodes CASSISATNEKLFF.

The chain couples TRBV14 to TRBJ2-6; D is uncertain. The CDR3 has 15 residues. Trimming removed 3 bases from V and 2 bases from J, with 8 bases in between. Germline CDR1 SGHDN, CDR2 FVKESK. Here the CDR3 DNA reads TGTGCCAGCAGCCACTACGAGGCTGGGGCCAACGTCCTGACTTTC. Translation: CASSHYEAGANVLTF.

This chain uses TRBV18 with TRBJ1-1; 8 positions match TRBD1. CDR1 and CDR2 (germline): KGHSH, LQKENI. V shed 5 bases and J 5 bases; nucleotides not matched to a gene: 10. The CDR3 consists of 15 residues. The CDR3 region has the DNA TGTGCCAGCTCAACGGACAGGGTTGGTATGACTGAAGCTTTCTTT. It translates to CASSTDRVGMTEAFF.

The CDR3 here is CASSLAGGRETQYF. For the CDR3, the DNA is TGTGCCAGCAGCTTAGCGGGGGGGCGAGAGACCCAGTACTTC. V is TRBV7-9 and J is TRBJ2-5, with D possibly matching TRBD2 (7 bases). The ends were cut back, 0 bases at V and 4 bases at J, with 9 bases in the middle. From germline, CDR1 is SEHNR and CDR2 FQNEAQ (reference sequence). There are 14 residues in the CDR3.

This clone was counted once. V gene TRBV5-1 combines with J gene TRBJ1-2; 7 bases fit TRBD1. The length of the CDR3 is 15 residues. Germline V gives CDR1 SGHRS, CDR2 YFSETQ. V shed 4 bases and J 0 bases; nucleotides not matched to a gene: 6. As DNA, the CDR3 is TGCGCCAGCAGCCAGGGACAGCCCTCTAACTATGGCTACACCTTC. Translating it yields CASSQGQPSNYGYTF.

This rearrangement joins TRBV30 to TRBJ2-7; perhaps TRBD1 as D (6 bases). V dropped 0 bases and J dropped 7 bases, with 19 bases sitting between them. Germline values: CDR1 GTSNPN, CDR2 SVGIG (reference sequence). This CDR3 contains 15 residues. CDR3 in amino acids: CAWSVRAGAPREQYF. The CDR3 DNA is TGTGCCTGGAGTGTACGGGCAGGGGCGCCGAGGGAGCAGTACTTC.

The CDR3 reads CASSTTQGAGYGYTF. Written as DNA, the CDR3 is TGTGCCAGTAGTACCACCCAGGGGGCTGGATATGGCTACACCTTC. This chain links TRBV19 with TRBJ1-2; 8 bases align to TRBD1. Germline V gene sequence: CDR1 LNHDA, CDR2 SQIVND (reference sequence). The CDR3 length is 15 residues. V gave up 4 bases and J gave up 5 bases; unmatched junction bases: 9.

The chain uses TRBV11-2 and TRBJ2-1; 7 positions match TRBD1. This CDR3 has 12 residues. Germline CDR1 SGHAT, CDR2 FQNNGV. J was trimmed by 16 bases and V by 6 bases; bases with no gene match: 12. CDR3 protein: CASSLFRDRRFF. The CDR3 coding sequence is TGTGCCAGCAGTCTCTTCCGGGACAGAAGATTCTTC.

The sample holds one count of this clone. The chain links TRBV6-5 to TRBJ2-7; D is unresolved. The length of the CDR3 is 13 residues. Per germline, CDR1 MNHEY and CDR2 SVGAGI. Between the trimmed V and J ends, which lost 4 bases and 0 bases, there was a span of 7 bases. DNA for the CDR3: TGTGCCAGCAGTTCGCCAGGCTCCTACGAGCAGTACTTC. This sequence encodes CASSSPGSYEQYF.

This chain joins TRBV28 and TRBJ1-2, with TRBD1 as a possible D gene (6 bases). The germline V gene has CDR1 MDHEN and CDR2 SYDVKM. V lost 9 bases and J lost 8, with 25 bases in between. The CDR3 is 15 amino acids. This CDR3 is CASSVERGTIIGYTF. The CDR3 region has the DNA TGTGCCAGTAGCGTTGAGAGGGGGACAATTATCGGCTACACCTTC.

This clone showed up just once. The chain uses TRBV5-4 and TRBJ2-2; perhaps TRBD2 as D (6 bases). Trimming pared 1 base from V and 0 bases from J, leaving 10 bases between. This CDR3 is 16 amino acids long. From germline, CDR1 is SGHNT and CDR2 YYREEE (reference sequence). CDR3 in amino acids: CASSLQGLPNTGELFF. The CDR3 nucleotides are TGTGCCAGCAGCTTGCAGGGACTCCCGAACACCGGGGAGCTGTTTTTT.

This chain joins TRBV5-1 and TRBJ2-5; 7 bases fit TRBD1. Trimming removed 4 bases from V and 2 bases from J; junction bases left unmatched: 8. The CDR3 consists of 15 residues. Germline loops: CDR1 SGHRS, CDR2 YFSETQ. CDR3 sequence (DNA): TGCGCCAGCAGCCCCTGGGACAGAGCACAAGAGACCCAGTACTTC. Translated, it gives CASSPWDRAQETQYF.

The J gene is TRBJ1-1, the V gene TRBV5-1; tentatively, D is TRBD1 (6 bases). The germline V gene encodes CDR1 SGHRS and CDR2 YFSETQ. The CDR3 is made up of 15 amino acids. Trimming removed 4 bases at V and 0 bases at J, with 13 bases between. The CDR3 reads CASSAPGTLNTEAFF. DNA for the CDR3: TGCGCCAGCAGCGCCCCCGGGACACTGAACACTGAAGCTTTCTTT. Based on the CDR3 plus reference TRBV5-1 and TRBJ1-1, the full variable domain is KAGVTQTPRYLIKTRGQQVTLSCSPISGHRSVSWYQQTPGQGLQFLFEYFSETQRNKGNFPGRFSGRQFSNSRSEMNVSTLELGDSALYLCASSAPGTLNTEAFFGQGTRLTVV.